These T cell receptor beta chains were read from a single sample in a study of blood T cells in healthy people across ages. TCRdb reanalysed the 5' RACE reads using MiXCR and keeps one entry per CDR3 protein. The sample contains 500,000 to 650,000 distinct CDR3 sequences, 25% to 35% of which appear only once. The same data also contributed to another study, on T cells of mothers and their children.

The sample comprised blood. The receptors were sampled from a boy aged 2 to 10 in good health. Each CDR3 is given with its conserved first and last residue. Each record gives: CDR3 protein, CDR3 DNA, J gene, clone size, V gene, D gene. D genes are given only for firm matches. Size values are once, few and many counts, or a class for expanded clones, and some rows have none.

CDR3: CAWSVGGVTDTQYF; DNA: TGTGCCTGGAGTGTAGGGGGTGTGACAGATACGCAGTATTTT; J: TRBJ2-3; size: .; V: TRBV30; D: .
CDR3: CASSWSDEQFF; DNA: TGTGCCAGCAGCTGGAGTGATGAGCAGTTCTTC; J: TRBJ2-1; size: .; V: TRBV11-2; D: .
CDR3: CSARVRSSDEQYF; DNA: TGCAGTGCTAGAGTACGGTCCTCGGACGAGCAGTACTTC; J: TRBJ2-7; size: few; V: TRBV20-1; D: .
CDR3: CASSGSYRGRGANVLTF; DNA: TGTGCCAGCAGCGGATCTTACAGGGGGCGTGGGGCCAACGTCCTGACTTTC; J: TRBJ2-6; size: .; V: TRBV7-6; D: TRBD1
CDR3: CASSPSGSGANVLTF; DNA: TGTGCCAGCAGCCCATCCGGCTCTGGGGCCAACGTCCTGACTTTC; J: TRBJ2-6; size: .; V: TRBV7-9; D: .
CDR3: CASSQVDRGTDTQYF; DNA: TGTGCCAGCAGCCAGGTGGACAGGGGGACAGATACGCAGTATTTT; J: TRBJ2-3; size: .; V: TRBV4-2; D: TRBD1
CDR3: CASSSGWDYGYTF; DNA: TGTGCCAGCAGTTCAGGGTGGGACTATGGCTACACCTTC; J: TRBJ1-2; size: many; V: TRBV2; D: .
CDR3: CSVAGTADYEQYF; DNA: TGCAGCGTCGCCGGGACAGCAGACTACGAGCAGTACTTC; J: TRBJ2-7; size: few; V: TRBV29-1; D: TRBD1
CDR3: CASSLATVSTDTQYF; DNA: TGTGCCAGCAGCTTAGCGACGGTCTCGACAGATACGCAGTATTTT; J: TRBJ2-3; size: .; V: TRBV7-2; D: .
CDR3: CASSLGLAPETQYF; DNA: TGTGCCAGCAGCTTAGGACTAGCTCCAGAGACCCAGTACTTC; J: TRBJ2-5; size: few; V: TRBV7-9; D: TRBD2
CDR3: CASSPRAGGPNEQFF; DNA: TGTGCCAGCAGCCCGAGAGCGGGGGGTCCCAATGAGCAGTTCTTC; J: TRBJ2-1; size: few; V: TRBV3-1; D: TRBD2
CDR3: CSASILAGVGGGSTDTQYF; DNA: TGCAGTGCTAGCATCCTAGCGGGAGTAGGAGGAGGGAGCACAGATACGCAGTATTTT; J: TRBJ2-3; size: many; V: TRBV20-1; D: TRBD2
CDR3: CSRGLRRGEQFF; DNA: TGCAGCCGAGGATTGAGGAGAGGCGAGCAGTTCTTC; J: TRBJ2-1; size: once; V: TRBV29-1; D: .
CDR3: CASSQGWSSGRETQYF; DNA: TGCGCCAGCAGCCAAGGCTGGTCTAGCGGGAGGGAGACCCAGTACTTC; J: TRBJ2-5; size: .; V: TRBV4-3; D: TRBD2
CDR3: CASSQERSRVENTIYF; DNA: TGCGCCAGCAGCCAAGAGAGATCCCGAGTGGAAAACACCATATATTTT; J: TRBJ1-3; size: few; V: TRBV4-1; D: .
CDR3: CASSPEGPSGGGGVF; DNA: TGTGCCAGCTCACCGGAGGGCCCGAGCGGTGGCGGTGGGGTTTTT; J: TRBJ1-4; size: few; V: TRBV18; D: .
CDR3: CASRRGGRLTKRQETQYF; DNA: TGCGCCAGCCGGCGGGGGGGGCGACTTACTAAACGACAAGAGACCCAGTACTTC; J: TRBJ2-5; size: .; V: TRBV5-1; D: TRBD2
CDR3: CAISRTSGATGELFF; DNA: TGTGCCATCAGTAGGACTAGCGGTGCCACCGGGGAGCTGTTTTTT; J: TRBJ2-2; size: few; V: TRBV10-3; D: TRBD2
CDR3: CAINPGELNTEAFF; DNA: TGTGCCATCAACCCCGGAGAACTGAACACTGAAGCTTTCTTT; J: TRBJ1-1; size: few; V: TRBV10-3; D: .
CDR3: CASSLIAGGPTGELFF; DNA: TGTGCCAGCAGCTTAATTGCGGGGGGGCCAACCGGGGAGCTGTTTTTT; J: TRBJ2-2; size: few; V: TRBV7-3; D: TRBD2
CDR3: CASRGGPGDNTIYF; DNA: TGTGCCAGCAGGGGGGGGCCAGGGGATAATACCATATATTTT; J: TRBJ1-3; size: .; V: TRBV12-3/TRBV12-4; D: .
CDR3: CASSSGLYEKLFF; DNA: TGTGCCAGCAGCTCGGGACTTTATGAAAAACTGTTTTTT; J: TRBJ1-4; size: .; V: TRBV7-2; D: .
CDR3: CASSSTPTIDTDTQYF; DNA: TGTGCCAGCAGCTCGACACCCACCATTGACACAGATACGCAGTATTTT; J: TRBJ2-3; size: .; V: TRBV28; D: .
CDR3: CATSDAAGFGELFF; DNA: TGTGCCACCAGTGATGCTGCGGGGTTCGGGGAGCTGTTTTTT; J: TRBJ2-2; size: few; V: TRBV24-1; D: .
CDR3: CSAMDRGQEQYF; DNA: TGCAGTGCAATGGACAGGGGCCAAGAGCAGTACTTC; J: TRBJ2-7; size: .; V: TRBV20-1; D: TRBD1
CDR3: CASSLKISGRQFF; DNA: TGTGCCAGCAGTTTAAAGATTAGCGGAAGGCAGTTCTTC; J: TRBJ2-1; size: .; V: TRBV12-3/TRBV12-4; D: .
CDR3: CASSLALVSTYEQYF; DNA: TGTGCCAGCAGCTTAGCCCTCGTATCGACCTACGAGCAGTACTTC; J: TRBJ2-7; size: many; V: TRBV7-8; D: .
CDR3: CASSLWGPGQGSETQYF; DNA: TGCGCCAGCAGCTTGTGGGGCCCCGGACAGGGATCAGAGACCCAGTACTTC; J: TRBJ2-5; size: .; V: TRBV5-1; D: TRBD1
CDR3: CSAGEANTGELFF; DNA: TGCAGTGCCGGGGAAGCGAACACCGGGGAGCTGTTTTTT; J: TRBJ2-2; size: .; V: TRBV29-1; D: .
CDR3: CASSSTRLGLYGYTF; DNA: TGTGCCAGCAGTTCAACCCGGTTAGGCCTCTATGGCTACACCTTC; J: TRBJ1-2; size: few; V: TRBV12-3/TRBV12-4; D: .
CDR3: CASSLYQFNAQFF; DNA: TGTGCCAGCAGCTTGTATCAGTTCAATGCGCAGTTCTTC; J: TRBJ2-1; size: .; V: TRBV5-5; D: .
CDR3: CASSLEGIVNSPLHF; DNA: TGTGCCAGCAGCCTCGAGGGGATAGTAAATTCACCCCTCCACTTT; J: TRBJ1-6; size: .; V: TRBV9; D: .
CDR3: CASTRFGGELFF; DNA: TGTGCCAGCACCCGCTTCGGCGGGGAGCTGTTTTTT; J: TRBJ2-2; size: .; V: TRBV6-2/TRBV6-3; D: .
CDR3: CASRLTLAGGQYF; DNA: TGTGCCAGCAGGTTAACACTAGCGGGGGGGCAGTATTTT; J: TRBJ2-3; size: few; V: TRBV12-3/TRBV12-4; D: TRBD2
CDR3: CASSPMGASGANVLTF; DNA: TGTGCCAGCAGCCCCATGGGGGCATCTGGGGCCAACGTCCTGACTTTC; J: TRBJ2-6; size: few; V: TRBV27; D: .
CDR3: CASSLKRGDRYGYTF; DNA: TGTGCCAGCAGCTTGAAACGGGGGGACAGATATGGCTACACCTTC; J: TRBJ1-2; size: .; V: TRBV7-2; D: TRBD1
CDR3: CASSFRDRGNYGYTF; DNA: TGTGCCAGCAGCTTCCGGGACAGGGGGAACTATGGCTACACCTTC; J: TRBJ1-2; size: few; V: TRBV9; D: TRBD1
CDR3: CASSYFSGANVLTF; DNA: TGTGCCAGCAGTTATTTCTCTGGGGCCAACGTCCTGACTTTC; J: TRBJ2-6; size: many; V: TRBV6-2/TRBV6-3; D: .
CDR3: CASSTGTTQETQYF; DNA: TGTGCCAGCAGTACCGGGACTACCCAAGAGACCCAGTACTTC; J: TRBJ2-5; size: .; V: TRBV2; D: TRBD2
CDR3: CASRKSETQYF; DNA: TGTGCCAGCAGAAAATCGGAGACCCAGTACTTC; J: TRBJ2-5; size: .; V: TRBV6-6; D: .
CDR3: CASSLFDWGDTQYF; DNA: TGTGCCAGCAGCTTGTTCGATTGGGGAGATACGCAGTATTTT; J: TRBJ2-3; size: few; V: TRBV7-2; D: .
CDR3: CASSFAGGPYNEQFF; DNA: TGTGCCAGCAGTTTTGCGGGAGGGCCCTACAATGAGCAGTTCTTC; J: TRBJ2-1; size: few; V: TRBV27; D: TRBD2
CDR3: CASSATGAPGNTIYF; DNA: TGTGCCTCCAGCGCTACAGGGGCACCTGGAAACACCATATATTTT; J: TRBJ1-3; size: .; V: TRBV15; D: TRBD1
CDR3: CASSQRLISYEQYF; DNA: TGTGCCAGCAGCCAACGACTTATTTCCTACGAGCAGTACTTC; J: TRBJ2-7; size: .; V: TRBV12-3/TRBV12-4; D: .
CDR3: CASSLGRGAGRSYEQYF; DNA: TGCGCCAGCAGCTTGGGGCGAGGGGCAGGGAGATCCTACGAGCAGTACTTC; J: TRBJ2-7; size: .; V: TRBV5-1; D: .
CDR3: CATSRGLAGAYEQYF; DNA: TGTGCCACCAGCAGAGGACTAGCGGGGGCCTACGAGCAGTACTTC; J: TRBJ2-7; size: .; V: TRBV15; D: TRBD2
CDR3: CATSDPTDRQETQYF; DNA: TGTGCCACCAGTGATCCTACCGACAGGCAAGAGACCCAGTACTTC; J: TRBJ2-5; size: .; V: TRBV24-1; D: .
CDR3: CASMVDRVETQYF; DNA: TGTGCCAGCATGGTGGACAGGGTAGAGACCCAGTACTTC; J: TRBJ2-5; size: few; V: TRBV6-1; D: TRBD1
CDR3: CASKTGTSNYGYTF; DNA: TGTGCCAGCAAAACAGGGACGTCTAACTATGGCTACACCTTC; J: TRBJ1-2; size: few; V: TRBV12-3/TRBV12-4; D: .
CDR3: CASSYSGLAGTGELFF; DNA: TGTGCCAGCAGTTACTCTGGTCTAGCGGGGACCGGGGAGCTGTTTTTT; J: TRBJ2-2; size: .; V: TRBV6-5; D: TRBD2
CDR3: CSVGYGRAQFF; DNA: TGCAGCGTTGGGTACGGGAGGGCGCAGTTCTTC; J: TRBJ2-1; size: .; V: TRBV29-1; D: TRBD2
CDR3: CASSLFARGETQYF; DNA: TGTGCCAGCAGCTTATTCGCTCGGGGAGAGACCCAGTACTTC; J: TRBJ2-5; size: few; V: TRBV11-2; D: .
CDR3: CASPKEKSFGQGLGNIQYF; DNA: TGTGCCAGCCCAAAAGAAAAGAGTTTTGGGCAGGGGCTGGGGAACATTCAGTACTTC; J: TRBJ2-4; size: many; V: TRBV21-1; D: .
CDR3: CASSLLSLGHEQYF; DNA: TGCGCCAGCAGCTTGTTGAGTCTCGGCCACGAGCAGTACTTC; J: TRBJ2-7; size: .; V: TRBV5-1; D: .
CDR3: CAWTGAGLADPRYEQYF; DNA: TGTGCCTGGACGGGCGCGGGACTAGCGGACCCACGGTACGAGCAGTACTTC; J: TRBJ2-7; size: few; V: TRBV30; D: TRBD2
CDR3: CASSPGQGVNYEQYF; DNA: TGTGCCAGCAGTCCAGGACAGGGGGTTAATTACGAGCAGTACTTC; J: TRBJ2-7; size: .; V: TRBV6-6; D: TRBD1
CDR3: CSATGNSYEQYF; DNA: TGCAGTGCTACAGGGAACTCCTACGAGCAGTACTTC; J: TRBJ2-7; size: .; V: TRBV20-1; D: .
CDR3: CASSPFRDHEQYF; DNA: TGTGCCAGCTCACCCTTCAGGGATCACGAGCAGTACTTC; J: TRBJ2-7; size: few; V: TRBV18; D: .
CDR3: CASSSGRGPCLQGGNEQFF; DNA: TGTGCTAGCAGCTCAGGGCGGGGGCCCTGCTTACAAGGGGGCAATGAGCAGTTCTTC; J: TRBJ2-1; size: few; V: TRBV7-7; D: .
CDR3: CASSEDGAGELFF; DNA: TGTGCCAGCAGTGAAGATGGGGCCGGGGAGCTGTTTTTT; J: TRBJ2-2; size: .; V: TRBV6-1; D: .